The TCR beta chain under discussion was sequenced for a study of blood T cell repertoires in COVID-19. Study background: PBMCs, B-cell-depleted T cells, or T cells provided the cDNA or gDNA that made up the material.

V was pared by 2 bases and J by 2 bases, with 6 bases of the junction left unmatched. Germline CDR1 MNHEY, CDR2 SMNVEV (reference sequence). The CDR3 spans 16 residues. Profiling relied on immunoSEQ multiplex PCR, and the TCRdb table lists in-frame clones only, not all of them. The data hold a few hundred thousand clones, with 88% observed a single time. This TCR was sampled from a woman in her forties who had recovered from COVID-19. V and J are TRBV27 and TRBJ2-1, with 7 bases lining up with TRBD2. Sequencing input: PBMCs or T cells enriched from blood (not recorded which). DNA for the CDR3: TGTGCCAGCAGTTTAGTAACTAGCGAGACCTACAATGAGCAGTTCTTC. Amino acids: CASSLVTSETYNEQFF.